Listed below are T cell receptor beta chains from one sample, sequenced in a study of T cells in Graves' hyperthyroidism and ophthalmopathy. TCRdb ran MiXCR on the multiplex PCR reads and lists one entry per CDR3 protein. The table lists some 300,000 distinct CDR3 sequences, about 14% of them singletons. Sequenced material: blood. The origin of the receptors is a woman in her thirties with Graves' hyperthyroidism that later progressed to Graves' ophthalmopathy. Each CDR3 is given with its conserved first and last residue. Fields, in order: J gene, D gene, clone size, V gene, CDR3 DNA, CDR3 protein. D genes are given only for firm matches. The listing skips clone size in some rows; elsewhere it reads once, few, many or a size class.

J: TRBJ2-7; D: .; size: few; V: TRBV7-9; DNA: TGTGCCAGCAGCAATACGGGTGTGGGGTTATACGAGCAGTACTTC; CDR3: CASSNTGVGLYEQYF
J: TRBJ2-3; D: .; size: few; V: TRBV19; DNA: TGTGCCAGTAGTATAGATGGGACCAGCGGAATCACAGATACGCAGTATTTT; CDR3: CASSIDGTSGITDTQYF
J: TRBJ2-5; D: .; size: many; V: TRBV7-2; DNA: TGTGCCAGCAGCCTAACGGCCGGGACATCTAAAAAGACCCAGTACTTC; CDR3: CASSLTAGTSKKTQYF
J: TRBJ2-3; D: .; size: many; V: TRBV28; DNA: TGTGCCAGCAGTAACGGCGGATACACAGATACGCAGTATTTT; CDR3: CASSNGGYTDTQYF
J: TRBJ2-7; D: .; size: many; V: TRBV13; DNA: TGTGCCAGCAGCGCCAGGGGTTACGAGCAGTACTTC; CDR3: CASSARGYEQYF
J: TRBJ2-3; D: .; size: many; V: TRBV13; DNA: TGTGCCAGCAGCTTCCGGGACGAACGCACAGATACGCAGTATTTT; CDR3: CASSFRDERTDTQYF
J: TRBJ1-5; D: .; size: many; V: TRBV7-8; DNA: TGTGCCAGCAGCTTAGACTTCGGGAATCAGCCCCAGCATTTT; CDR3: CASSLDFGNQPQHF
J: TRBJ1-2; D: TRBD1; size: many; V: TRBV18; DNA: TGTGCCAGCTCACCTTCCTCCGGGACAGGGGAGGGCGGCTACACCTTC; CDR3: CASSPSSGTGEGGYTF
J: TRBJ2-3; D: TRBD2; size: many; V: TRBV7-2; DNA: TGTGCCAGCAGCTTCATTAGCGGGGTTAGCACAGATACGCAGTATTTT; CDR3: CASSFISGVSTDTQYF
J: TRBJ2-5; D: .; size: few; V: TRBV19; DNA: TGTGCCAGTAGTATCCCGGGAAGACAAGAGACCCAGTACTTC; CDR3: CASSIPGRQETQYF
J: TRBJ2-1; D: TRBD2; size: many; V: TRBV11-2; DNA: TGTGCCAGCAGCAAGCGGGAGGGCCGAGGTGAGCAGTTCTTC; CDR3: CASSKREGRGEQFF
J: TRBJ2-1; D: .; size: many; V: TRBV7-9; DNA: TGTGCCAGCAGCCCCGACGGTAGGGTTCGCAATGAGCAGTTCTTC; CDR3: CASSPDGRVRNEQFF
J: TRBJ1-1; D: .; size: many; V: TRBV28; DNA: TGTGCCAGCAGTTTATCGCACACTGAAGCTTTCTTT; CDR3: CASSLSHTEAFF
J: TRBJ2-7; D: TRBD1; size: .; V: TRBV6-2/TRBV6-3; DNA: TGTGCCAGCAGTTACGTCACAGGGGGCCCGGCTAGGGAGCAGTACTTC; CDR3: CASSYVTGGPAREQYF
J: TRBJ1-3; D: .; size: .; V: TRBV28; DNA: TGTGCCAGCAGTTTGCAGGGGCCTAGCTCTGGAAACACCATATATTTT; CDR3: CASSLQGPSSGNTIYF
J: TRBJ2-7; D: TRBD2; size: many; V: TRBV7-9; DNA: TGTGCCAGCAGCTTGGGGTTGGTAAGCGGGAGTAACGAGCAGTACTTC; CDR3: CASSLGLVSGSNEQYF
J: TRBJ2-1; D: TRBD2; size: many; V: TRBV28; DNA: TGTGCCAGCAGTCCGCCGGGGGGGAGGGTCAATGAGCAGTTCTTC; CDR3: CASSPPGGRVNEQFF
J: TRBJ2-7; D: .; size: many; V: TRBV7-8; DNA: TGTGCCACCCAAGGGGGTGGCTCCTACGAGCAGTACTTC; CDR3: CATQGGGSYEQYF
J: TRBJ2-2; D: .; size: many; V: TRBV6-2/TRBV6-3; DNA: TGTGCCAGCAGTCCGAGTAGCGGGGAGCTGTTTTTT; CDR3: CASSPSSGELFF
J: TRBJ2-5; D: TRBD2; size: many; V: TRBV6-1; DNA: TGTGCCAGTGCCACGGGGGGGGTAACGACCCAGTACTTC; CDR3: CASATGGVTTQYF
J: TRBJ2-5; D: .; size: many; V: TRBV7-8; DNA: TGTGCCAGCAGCCCCGGGACAGAGACCCAGTACTTC; CDR3: CASSPGTETQYF
J: TRBJ1-5; D: .; size: .; V: TRBV19; DNA: TGTGCCAGTAGTATCCCGGGGACGCAGTATAGCAATCAGCCCCAGCATTTT; CDR3: CASSIPGTQYSNQPQHF
J: TRBJ2-7; D: .; size: many; V: TRBV12-3/TRBV12-4; DNA: TGTGCCGCCCCCTACCGGGGTCTACCCTGCGAGCAGTACTTC; CDR3: CAAPYRGLPCEQYF
J: TRBJ2-1; D: TRBD2; size: many; V: TRBV7-9; DNA: TGTGCCAGCAGCCCGAGGACTAGCGGGAGAAGGGATGAGCAGTTCTTC; CDR3: CASSPRTSGRRDEQFF
J: TRBJ2-7; D: .; size: .; V: TRBV18; DNA: TGTGCCAGCTCACCCTTAGCGGATACCTACGAGCAGTACTTC; CDR3: CASSPLADTYEQYF
J: TRBJ2-7; D: .; size: few; V: TRBV27; DNA: TGTGCCAGCAGTTTTATTGGGGCCGAGCAGTACTTC; CDR3: CASSFIGAEQYF
J: TRBJ1-1; D: .; size: many; V: TRBV2; DNA: TGTGCCAGCAGTAAGGGGCAGAACGCTGAAGCTTTCTTT; CDR3: CASSKGQNAEAFF